A selection of T cell receptor beta chains follows, all from one sample in a study of T cells in Graves' hyperthyroidism and ophthalmopathy. TCRdb analysed the multiplex PCR reads with MiXCR anew, one entry per CDR3 protein. The data contain about 400,000 distinct CDR3 sequences, more than 20% of them singletons. Sequencing input: blood. Receptors originate from a man aged 45 to 65 with Graves' hyperthyroidism. Both conserved end residues are part of each CDR3. D genes are given only for firm matches. Size values are once, few and many counts, or a class for expanded clones, and some rows have none.

- TRBJ2-2 TRBV5-1 once TGCGCCAGCAGCTTGGTTAGCGGGAACACCGGGGAGCTGTTTTTT CASSLVSGNTGELFF
- TRBJ1-3 TRBV30 - TGTGCCTGGAGCCCCACAGGTGGAAACACCATATATTTT CAWSPTGGNTIYF
- TRBJ1-1 TRBV29-1 many TGCAGCGCCGAAGGGGTCAGTGATGAAGCTTTCTTT CSAEGVSDEAFF
- TRBJ1-4 TRBV12-3/TRBV12-4 - TGTGCCAGCCAGAGGGGGGCTAATGAAAAACTGTTTTTT CASQRGANEKLFF
- TRBJ2-1 TRBV18 few TGTGCCAGCTCACCCTCCGACAATGAGCAGTTCTTC CASSPSDNEQFF
- TRBJ1-2 TRBV20-1 few TGCAGTGCTAGAGTTGGAGGAGAGAACTATGGCTACACCTTC CSARVGGENYGYTF
TRBD1 TRBJ2-3 TRBV3-1 - TGTGCCAGCAGCCCCATTACAGGGGGCGCGGTAGATACGCAGTATTTT CASSPITGGAVDTQYF
- TRBJ2-5 TRBV7-2 many TGTGCCAGCAGCTTAGCATGGCAAGAGACCCAGTACTTC CASSLAWQETQYF
TRBD2 TRBJ2-3 TRBV15 - TGTGCCACCAGCAGCCTAGCGGGAGTGGTAGATACGCAGTATTTT CATSSLAGVVDTQYF
- TRBJ2-1 TRBV7-2 many TGTGCCAGCAGCTTTGTCCTGGGACGGCGTGGGAATGAGCAGTTCTTC CASSFVLGRRGNEQFF
- TRBJ1-4 TRBV30 - TGTGCCTGGAGCCGCAATGAAAAACTGTTTTTT CAWSRNEKLFF
TRBD1 TRBJ2-5 TRBV10-3 - TGTGCCATCAGGGACAGGGTGGGAGAGACCCAGTACTTC CAIRDRVGETQYF
TRBD2 TRBJ2-1 TRBV5-1 - TGCGCCAGCAGCTTGGTGACTAGCGGGGCCTACAATGAGCAGTTCTTC CASSLVTSGAYNEQFF
TRBD1 TRBJ1-2 TRBV19 - TGTGCCAGACGTATGGGACAGGCACCTAACTATGGCTACACCTTC CARRMGQAPNYGYTF
TRBD2 TRBJ2-5 TRBV5-1 - TGCGCCAGCAGCGTAGTTAGCGGGAGCCCAGAGACCCAGTACTTC CASSVVSGSPETQYF
- TRBJ1-2 TRBV28 once TGTGCCAGCAGTCGTGGGGGCCCCTATGGCTACACCTTC CASSRGGPYGYTF
- TRBJ2-7 TRBV9 many TGTGCCAGCAGCGTAGCGTCAGTGACCTACGAGCAGTACTTC CASSVASVTYEQYF
- TRBJ2-3 TRBV6-1 once TGTGCCAGCAGCAACGGACAATATACGCAGTATTTT CASSNGQYTQYF
TRBD2 TRBJ2-1 TRBV6-1 many TGTGCCAGCAGTGGGCTAGCGGGAGGAAATGAGCAGTTCTTC CASSGLAGGNEQFF
TRBD2 TRBJ2-5 TRBV7-6 many TGTGCCAGCAGCCCTGACGGGGCGGGAGTCCAAGAGACCCAGTACTTC CASSPDGAGVQETQYF
- TRBJ1-3 TRBV6-1 - TGTGCCAGCAGTGAAGGGTACACGGCAGGAAACACCATATATTTT CASSEGYTAGNTIYF
TRBD2 TRBJ2-1 TRBV19 - TGTGCCAGTAGTATAGTCCGGACTAGCGGGTGGGGGGATGAGCAGTTCTTC CASSIVRTSGWGDEQFF
- TRBJ2-7 TRBV12-5 few TGTGCTAGTGGTTTCGGACACCGCGAGTTGGAGCAGTACTTC CASGFGHRELEQYF
- TRBJ1-2 TRBV27 - TGTGCCAGCAGTTTAGTGGGGGCCTCCTATGGCTACACCTTC CASSLVGASYGYTF
- TRBJ2-1 TRBV6-5 - TGTGCCAGCAGTTACTCGAAGGGACTCTACAATGAGCAGTTCTTC CASSYSKGLYNEQFF
- TRBJ2-2 TRBV5-5 few TGTGCCAGCAGCTTGGAACAGGATCTAGCCGGGGAGCTGTTTTTT CASSLEQDLAGELFF
- TRBJ1-6 TRBV10-2 - TGCGCCAGCAGCAGACAAGGAACACGGGGGTCACCCCTCCACTTT CASSRQGTRGSPLHF
TRBD2 TRBJ2-1 TRBV11-3 many TGTGCCAGCAGCTTAGTTTCCGAGCGGGAGGAGCAGTTCTTC CASSLVSEREEQFF
- TRBJ2-1 TRBV29-1 - TGCAGCGTTGATGGACACCTCGACAATGAGCAGTTCTTC CSVDGHLDNEQFF
- TRBJ2-2 TRBV19 few TGTGCCAGTAGTCCAGGACTATCAGCCGGGGAGCTGTTTTTT CASSPGLSAGELFF
- TRBJ2-7 TRBV2 many TGTGCCAGCAGACTGGGAGAGCAGTACTTC CASRLGEQYF
TRBD1 TRBJ2-7 TRBV27 - TGTGCCAGCAGTCCCGGGACAGGTGGGCACGAGCAGTACTTC CASSPGTGGHEQYF
TRBD1 TRBJ2-2 TRBV5-1 - TGCGCCAGCACCTGGACAGGGAACACCGGGGAGCTGTTTTTT CASTWTGNTGELFF
- TRBJ2-1 TRBV5-1 - TGCGCCAGCAGCTTGGCATTGGCCAATGAGCAGTTCTTC CASSLALANEQFF
TRBD1 TRBJ2-7 TRBV20-1 - TGCAGTGCTAGGGGACAGCGCCTCGGGGACGAGCAGTACTTC CSARGQRLGDEQYF
- TRBJ2-3 TRBV7-2 many TGTGCCAGCAGCTTAGTAGGATCAGATACGCAGTATTTT CASSLVGSDTQYF
- TRBJ2-3 TRBV7-8 few TGTGCCAGCAGCTTCCCGGGACTTTTTAGCACAGATACGCAGTATTTT CASSFPGLFSTDTQYF
- TRBJ2-3 TRBV12-3/TRBV12-4 many TGTGCCAGCAGTTTGCGGGGGCCCACTAGCACAGATACGCAGTATTTT CASSLRGPTSTDTQYF
TRBD2 TRBJ2-5 TRBV2 - TGTGCCAGCAGACTAGCGGGAGGGTCTCAGAAGGAGACCCAGTACTTC CASRLAGGSQKETQYF
TRBD1 TRBJ1-1 TRBV12-3/TRBV12-4 - TGTGCCAGCAGTACACAGGGGGAAGCTTTCTTT CASSTQGEAFF